The next 3 T cell receptor beta chains were all read from a single sample in a study of blood T cell repertoires in COVID-19. Clones were read by immunoSEQ multiplex PCR, and TCRdb kept only the in-frame ones, dropping some. Among approximately 470,000 clones listed, approximately 85% were seen once. The source material was peripheral blood. Receptors were obtained from a human donor in a cohort sampled during active COVID-19.

This chain uses TRBV28 with TRBJ1-5, with 8 bases fitting TRBD1. Per germline, CDR1 MDHEN and CDR2 SYDVKM. There are 15 residues in the CDR3. V was clipped by 6 bases and J by 3 bases; unmatched bases: 7. The CDR3 DNA sequence: TGTGCCAGCAGCGTCCCAGGGGGCCTCAATCAGCCCCAGCATTTT. Translation gives CASSVPGGLNQPQHF.

The V and J genes are TRBV3-1 (or the pseudogene TRBV3-2) and TRBJ2-5, with TRBD2 identical over 8 bases. Trimming removed 4 bases from V and 1 base from J; junction bases left unmatched: 11. The germline gives CDR1 LGHDT, CDR2 YNNKEL (reference sequence). CDR3 length: 17 amino acids. CDR3 protein: CASSRGTSLWAQETQYF. CDR3 coding DNA: TGTGCCAGCAGCCGAGGGACTAGTTTATGGGCCCAAGAGACCCAGTACTTC.

The chain has TRBV6-5 and TRBJ1-1; possible D gene TRBD1, 5 bases. Germline lookup yields CDR1 MNHEY and CDR2 SVGAGI. Between the trimmed V and J ends, which lost 3 bases and 1 base, there was a span of 6 bases. The CDR3 loop spans 13 amino acids. The CDR3 sequence: CASSYTGNTEAFF. The CDR3, as DNA: TGTGCCAGCAGTTATACAGGGAACACTGAAGCTTTCTTT.